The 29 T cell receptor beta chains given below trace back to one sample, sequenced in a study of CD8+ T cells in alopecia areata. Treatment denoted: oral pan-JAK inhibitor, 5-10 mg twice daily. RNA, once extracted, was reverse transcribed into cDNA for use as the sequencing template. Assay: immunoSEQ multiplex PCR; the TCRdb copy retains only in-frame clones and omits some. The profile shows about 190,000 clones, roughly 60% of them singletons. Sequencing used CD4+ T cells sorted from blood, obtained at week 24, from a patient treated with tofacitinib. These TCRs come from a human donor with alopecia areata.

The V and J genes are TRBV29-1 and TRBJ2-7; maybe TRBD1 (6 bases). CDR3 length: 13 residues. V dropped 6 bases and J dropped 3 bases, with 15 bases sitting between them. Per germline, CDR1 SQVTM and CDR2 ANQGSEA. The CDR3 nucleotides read TGCAGCGTCGGCCAAACAGGGAACTACGAGCAGTACTTC. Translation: CSVGQTGNYEQYF.

The DNA for the CDR3 is TGTGCCAGCAGTGAGGGCTCCGAAAACATTCAGTACTTC. It codes for CASSEGSENIQYF. The rearrangement joins TRBV25-1 to TRBJ2-4; D gene ambiguous. The CDR3 covers 13 residues. V lost 3 bases and J lost 5, with 8 bases in between. Germline assignment: CDR1 MGHDK and CDR2 SYGVNS.

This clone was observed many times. The CDR3 DNA sequence: TGCAGCGCTAGACAGGGGCTGAACTTTAACACTGAAGCTTTCTTT. It encodes CSARQGLNFNTEAFF. The rearrangement uses TRBV29-1 and TRBJ1-1; TRBD1 aligns across 8 bases. The CDR3 is 15 residues long. V shed 7 bases and J 2 bases; nucleotides not matched to a gene: 12. Germline loops: CDR1 SQVTM, CDR2 ANQGSEA.

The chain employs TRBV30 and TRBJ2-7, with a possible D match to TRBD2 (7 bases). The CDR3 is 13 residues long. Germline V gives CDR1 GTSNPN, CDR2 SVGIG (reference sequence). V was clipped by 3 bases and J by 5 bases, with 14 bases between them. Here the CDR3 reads CAWRGGGLHEQYF. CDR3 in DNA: TGTGCCTGGAGAGGGGGGGGACTTCACGAGCAGTACTTC.

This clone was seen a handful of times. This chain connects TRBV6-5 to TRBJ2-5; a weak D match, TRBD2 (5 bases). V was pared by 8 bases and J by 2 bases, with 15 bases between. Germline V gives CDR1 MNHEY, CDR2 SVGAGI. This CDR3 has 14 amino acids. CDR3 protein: CASGTLDQQETQYF. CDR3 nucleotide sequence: TGTGCCAGCGGTACACTAGATCAGCAAGAGACCCAGTACTTC.

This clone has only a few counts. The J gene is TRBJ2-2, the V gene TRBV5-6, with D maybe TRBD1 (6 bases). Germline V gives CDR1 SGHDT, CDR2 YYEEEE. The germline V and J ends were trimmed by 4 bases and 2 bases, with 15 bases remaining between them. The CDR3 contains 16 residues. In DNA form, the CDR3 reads TGTGCCAGCAGCCTAAGGGGGACATCTAACACCGGGGAGCTGTTTTTT. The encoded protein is CASSLRGTSNTGELFF.

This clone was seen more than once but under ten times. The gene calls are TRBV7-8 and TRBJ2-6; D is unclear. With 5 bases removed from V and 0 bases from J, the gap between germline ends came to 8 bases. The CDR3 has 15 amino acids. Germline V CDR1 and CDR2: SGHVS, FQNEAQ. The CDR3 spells CASSAVTSGANVLTF. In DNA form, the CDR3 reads TGTGCCAGCAGCGCCGTTACCTCTGGGGCCAACGTCCTGACTTTC.

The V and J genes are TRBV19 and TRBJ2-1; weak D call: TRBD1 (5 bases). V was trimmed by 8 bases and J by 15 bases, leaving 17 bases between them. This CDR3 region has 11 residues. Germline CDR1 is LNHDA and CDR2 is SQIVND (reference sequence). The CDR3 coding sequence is TGTGCCAGTTTCGGACACGGTGAGGCGTTCTTC. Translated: CASFGHGEAFF. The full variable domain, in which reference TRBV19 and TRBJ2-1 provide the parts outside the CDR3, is DGGITQSPKYLFRKEGQNVTLSCEQNLNHDAMYWYRQDPGQGLRLIYYSQIVNDFQKGDIAEGYSVSREKKESFPLTVTSAQKNPTAFYLCASFGHGEAFFGPGTRLTVL.

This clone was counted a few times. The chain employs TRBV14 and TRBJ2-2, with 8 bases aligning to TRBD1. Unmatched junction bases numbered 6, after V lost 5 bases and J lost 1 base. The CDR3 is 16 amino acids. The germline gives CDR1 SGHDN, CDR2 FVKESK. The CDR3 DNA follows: TGTGCCAGCAGCTTTGGACAGGGAGTGAACACCGGGGAGCTGTTTTTT. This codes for CASSFGQGVNTGELFF.

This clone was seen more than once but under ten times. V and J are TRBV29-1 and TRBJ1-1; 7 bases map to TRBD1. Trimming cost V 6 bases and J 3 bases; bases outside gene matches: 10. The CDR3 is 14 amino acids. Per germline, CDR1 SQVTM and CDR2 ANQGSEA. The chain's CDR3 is CSVRTGKGDTEAFF. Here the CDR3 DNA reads TGCAGCGTCAGGACAGGAAAAGGGGACACTGAAGCTTTCTTT.

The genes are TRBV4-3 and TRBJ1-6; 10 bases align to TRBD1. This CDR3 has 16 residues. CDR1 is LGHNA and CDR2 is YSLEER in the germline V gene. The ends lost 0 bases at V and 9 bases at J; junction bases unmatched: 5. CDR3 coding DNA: TGCGCCAGCAGCCAAGATGGGGACAGGGGCCGTTCACCCCTCCACTTT. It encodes CASSQDGDRGRSPLHF.

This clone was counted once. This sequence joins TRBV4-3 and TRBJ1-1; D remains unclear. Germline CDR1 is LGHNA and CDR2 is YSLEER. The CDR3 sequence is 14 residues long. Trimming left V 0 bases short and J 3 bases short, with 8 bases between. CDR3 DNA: TGCGCCAGCAGCCAAGAGCTGCCGGACACTGAAGCTTTCTTT. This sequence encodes CASSQELPDTEAFF.

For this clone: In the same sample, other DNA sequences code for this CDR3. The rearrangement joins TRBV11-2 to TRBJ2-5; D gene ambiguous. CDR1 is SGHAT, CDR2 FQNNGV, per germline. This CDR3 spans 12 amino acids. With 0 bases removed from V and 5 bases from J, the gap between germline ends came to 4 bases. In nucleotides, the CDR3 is TGTGCCAGCAGCTTAGACCGCGAGACCCAGTACTTC. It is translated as CASSLDRETQYF.

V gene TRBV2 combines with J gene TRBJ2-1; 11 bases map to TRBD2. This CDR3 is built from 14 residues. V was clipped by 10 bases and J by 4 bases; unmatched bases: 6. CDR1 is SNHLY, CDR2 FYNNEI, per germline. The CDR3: CAILAGGSYNEQFF. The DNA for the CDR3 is TGTGCCATCCTAGCGGGGGGCTCTTACAATGAGCAGTTCTTC.

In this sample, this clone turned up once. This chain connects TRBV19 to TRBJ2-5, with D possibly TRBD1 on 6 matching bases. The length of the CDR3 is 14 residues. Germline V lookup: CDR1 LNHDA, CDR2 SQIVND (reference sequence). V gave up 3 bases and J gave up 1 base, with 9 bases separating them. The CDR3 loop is CASSIPDSQETQYF. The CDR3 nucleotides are TGTGCCAGTAGTATCCCGGACAGCCAAGAGACCCAGTACTTC.

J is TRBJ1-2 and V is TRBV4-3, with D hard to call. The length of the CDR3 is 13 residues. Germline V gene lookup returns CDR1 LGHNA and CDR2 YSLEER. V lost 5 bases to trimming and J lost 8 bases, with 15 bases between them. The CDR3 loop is CASSGRSGGGYTF. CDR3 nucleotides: TGCGCCAGCAGCGGACGCAGTGGAGGGGGCTACACCTTC.

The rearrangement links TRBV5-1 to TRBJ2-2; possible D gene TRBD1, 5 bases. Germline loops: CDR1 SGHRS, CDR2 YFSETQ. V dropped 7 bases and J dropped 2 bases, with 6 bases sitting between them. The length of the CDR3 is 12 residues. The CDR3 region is CASGHNTGELFF. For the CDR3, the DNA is TGCGCCAGCGGACATAACACCGGGGAGCTGTTTTTT.

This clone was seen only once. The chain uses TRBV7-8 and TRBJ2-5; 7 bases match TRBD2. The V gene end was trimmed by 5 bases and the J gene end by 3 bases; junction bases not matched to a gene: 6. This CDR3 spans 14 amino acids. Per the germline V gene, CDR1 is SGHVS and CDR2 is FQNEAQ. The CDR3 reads CASSPGGREETQYF. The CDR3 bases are TGTGCCAGCAGCCCCGGGGGGAGAGAAGAGACCCAGTACTTC.

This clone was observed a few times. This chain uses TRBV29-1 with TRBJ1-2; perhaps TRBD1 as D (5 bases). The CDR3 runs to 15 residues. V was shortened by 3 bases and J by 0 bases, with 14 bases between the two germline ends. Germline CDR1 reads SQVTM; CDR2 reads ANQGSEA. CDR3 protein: CSVDHIRDSNYGYTF. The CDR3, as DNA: TGCAGCGTTGACCATATCCGGGACTCTAACTATGGCTACACCTTC.

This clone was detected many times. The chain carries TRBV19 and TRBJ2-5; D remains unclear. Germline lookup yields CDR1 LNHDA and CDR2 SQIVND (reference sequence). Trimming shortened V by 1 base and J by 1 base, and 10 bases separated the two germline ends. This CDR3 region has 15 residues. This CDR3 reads CASSIGGKTQETQYF. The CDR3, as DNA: TGTGCCAGTAGTATAGGCGGCAAAACCCAAGAGACCCAGTACTTC.

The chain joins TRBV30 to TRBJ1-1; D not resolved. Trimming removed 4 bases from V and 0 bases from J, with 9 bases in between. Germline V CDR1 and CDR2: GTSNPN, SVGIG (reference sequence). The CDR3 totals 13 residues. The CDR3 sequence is CAWTPEMNTEAFF. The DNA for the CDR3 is TGTGCCTGGACGCCCGAGATGAACACTGAAGCTTTCTTT.

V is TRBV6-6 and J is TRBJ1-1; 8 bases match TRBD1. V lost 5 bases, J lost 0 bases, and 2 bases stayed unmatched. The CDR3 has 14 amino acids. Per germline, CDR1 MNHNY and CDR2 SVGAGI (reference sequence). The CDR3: CASSAQGVNTEAFF. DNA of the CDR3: TGTGCCAGCAGTGCACAGGGGGTGAACACTGAAGCTTTCTTT.

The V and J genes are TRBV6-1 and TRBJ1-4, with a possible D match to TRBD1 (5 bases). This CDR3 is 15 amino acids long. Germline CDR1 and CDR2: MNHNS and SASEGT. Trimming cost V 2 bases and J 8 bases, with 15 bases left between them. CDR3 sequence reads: CASSELGTGREKLFF. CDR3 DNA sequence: TGTGCCAGCAGTGAATTAGGGACCGGGAGGGAAAAACTGTTTTTT.

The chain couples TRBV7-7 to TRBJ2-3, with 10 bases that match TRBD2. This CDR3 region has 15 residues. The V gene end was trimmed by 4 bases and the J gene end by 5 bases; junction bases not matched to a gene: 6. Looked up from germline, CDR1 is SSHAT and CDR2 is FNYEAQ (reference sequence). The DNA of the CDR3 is TGTGCCAGCAGCTCGAGCGGGGGGGCTCGAGATACGCAGTATTTT. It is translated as CASSSSGGARDTQYF.

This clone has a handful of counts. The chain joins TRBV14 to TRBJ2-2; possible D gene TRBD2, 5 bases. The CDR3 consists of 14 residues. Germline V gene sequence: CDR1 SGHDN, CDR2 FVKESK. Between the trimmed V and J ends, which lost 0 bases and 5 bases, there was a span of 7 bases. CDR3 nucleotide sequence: TGTGCCAGCAGCCAAGATCTAGCTACCGGGGAGCTGTTTTTT. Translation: CASSQDLATGELFF.

For the CDR3, the DNA is TGCGCCAGCAGCTTGGCCGGAGACCTTACCCAAGAGACCCAGTACTTC. Its translation is CASSLAGDLTQETQYF. The chain employs TRBV5-1 and TRBJ2-5; D not resolved. This CDR3 comprises 16 residues. Trimming removed 0 bases from V and 1 base from J, with 13 bases in between. The germline V gene encodes CDR1 SGHRS and CDR2 YFSETQ. Complete variable domain (other parts from reference TRBV5-1 and TRBJ2-5): KAGVTQTPRYLIKTRGQQVTLSCSPISGHRSVSWYQQTPGQGLQFLFEYFSETQRNKGNFPGRFSGRQFSNSRSEMNVSTLELGDSALYLCASSLAGDLTQETQYFGPGTRLLVL.

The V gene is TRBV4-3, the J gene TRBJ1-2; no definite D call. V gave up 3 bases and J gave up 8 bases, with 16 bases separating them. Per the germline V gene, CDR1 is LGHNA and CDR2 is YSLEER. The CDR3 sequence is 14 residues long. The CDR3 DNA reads TGCGCCAGCAGCCAGGGGAAGAGGAATGCGGGCTACACCTTC. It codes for CASSQGKRNAGYTF.

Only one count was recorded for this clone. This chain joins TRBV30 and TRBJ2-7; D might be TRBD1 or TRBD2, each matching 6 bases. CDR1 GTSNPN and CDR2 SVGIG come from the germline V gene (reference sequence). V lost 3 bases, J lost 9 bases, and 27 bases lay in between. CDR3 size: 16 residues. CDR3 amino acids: CAWSEGAQGGGGGQYF. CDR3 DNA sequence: TGTGCCTGGAGCGAAGGGGCACAGGGAGGCGGAGGAGGGCAGTACTTC.

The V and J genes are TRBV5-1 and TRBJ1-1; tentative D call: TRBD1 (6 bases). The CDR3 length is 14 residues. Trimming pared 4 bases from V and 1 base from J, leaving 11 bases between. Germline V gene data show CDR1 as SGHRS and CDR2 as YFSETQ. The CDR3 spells CASSTGQPNTEAFF. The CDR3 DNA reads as TGCGCCAGCAGCACTGGACAGCCGAACACTGAAGCTTTCTTT.